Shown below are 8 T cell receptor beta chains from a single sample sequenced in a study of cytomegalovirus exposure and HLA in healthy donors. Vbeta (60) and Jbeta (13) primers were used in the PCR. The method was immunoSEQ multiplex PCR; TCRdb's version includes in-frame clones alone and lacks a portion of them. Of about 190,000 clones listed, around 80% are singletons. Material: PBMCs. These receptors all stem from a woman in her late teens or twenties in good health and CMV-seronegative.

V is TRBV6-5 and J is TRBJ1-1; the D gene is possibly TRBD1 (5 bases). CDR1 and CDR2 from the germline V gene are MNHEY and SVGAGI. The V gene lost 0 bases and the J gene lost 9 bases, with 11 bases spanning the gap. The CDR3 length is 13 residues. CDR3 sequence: CASSYSGGDKAFF. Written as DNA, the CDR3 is TGTGCCAGCAGTTACTCGGGAGGGGATAAAGCTTTCTTT.

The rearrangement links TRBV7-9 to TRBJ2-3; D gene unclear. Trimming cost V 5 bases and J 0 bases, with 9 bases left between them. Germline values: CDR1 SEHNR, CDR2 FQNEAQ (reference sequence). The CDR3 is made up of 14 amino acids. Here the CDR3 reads CASSLETSTDTQYF. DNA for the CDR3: TGTGCCAGCAGCCTAGAGACTAGCACAGATACGCAGTATTTT. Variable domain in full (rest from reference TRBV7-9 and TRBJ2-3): DTGVSQNPRHKITKRGQNVTFRCDPISEHNRLYWYRQTLGQGPEFLTYFQNEAQLEKSRLLSDRFSAERPKGSFSTLEIQRTEQGDSAMYLCASSLETSTDTQYFGPGTRLTVL.

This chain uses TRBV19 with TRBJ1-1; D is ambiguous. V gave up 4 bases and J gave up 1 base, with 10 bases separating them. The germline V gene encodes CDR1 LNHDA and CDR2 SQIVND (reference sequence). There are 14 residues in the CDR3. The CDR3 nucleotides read TGTGCCAGTAGTACTACCGGGAGGAACACTGAAGCTTTCTTT. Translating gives CASSTTGRNTEAFF.

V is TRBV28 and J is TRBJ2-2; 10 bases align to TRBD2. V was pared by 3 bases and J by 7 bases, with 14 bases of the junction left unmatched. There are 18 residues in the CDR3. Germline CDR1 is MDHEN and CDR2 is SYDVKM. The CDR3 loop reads CASSLGPRTSGRVGELFF. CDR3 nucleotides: TGTGCCAGCAGTTTGGGCCCGCGGACTAGCGGAAGGGTCGGGGAGCTGTTTTTT.

The CDR3 here is CATSRATGAGELFF. The CDR3 region has the DNA TGTGCCACCAGCAGGGCGACAGGGGCCGGGGAGCTGTTTTTT. The chain has TRBV15 and TRBJ2-2, with 8 nucleotides matching TRBD1. The germline V gene encodes CDR1 LNHNV and CDR2 YYDKDF (reference sequence). The CDR3 loop spans 14 amino acids. Trimming took 3 bases from V and 6 from J; bases not matched to a gene: 3.

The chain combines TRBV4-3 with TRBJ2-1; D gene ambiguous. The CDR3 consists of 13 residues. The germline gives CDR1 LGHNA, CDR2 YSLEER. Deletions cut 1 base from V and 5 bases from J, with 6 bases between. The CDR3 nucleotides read TGCGCCAGCAGCCAAGGACTTAACAATGAGCAGTTCTTC. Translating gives CASSQGLNNEQFF.

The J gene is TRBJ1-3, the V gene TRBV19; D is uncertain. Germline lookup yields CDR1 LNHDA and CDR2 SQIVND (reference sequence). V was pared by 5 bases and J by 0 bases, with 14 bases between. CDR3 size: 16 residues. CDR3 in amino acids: CASSPRGSGSGNTIYF. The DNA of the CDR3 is TGTGCCAGTAGTCCCCGAGGGAGCGGCTCTGGAAACACCATATATTTT. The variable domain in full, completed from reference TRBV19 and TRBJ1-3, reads DGGITQSPKYLFRKEGQNVTLSCEQNLNHDAMYWYRQDPGQGLRLIYYSQIVNDFQKGDIAEGYSVSREKKESFPLTVTSAQKNPTAFYLCASSPRGSGSGNTIYFGEGSWLTVV.

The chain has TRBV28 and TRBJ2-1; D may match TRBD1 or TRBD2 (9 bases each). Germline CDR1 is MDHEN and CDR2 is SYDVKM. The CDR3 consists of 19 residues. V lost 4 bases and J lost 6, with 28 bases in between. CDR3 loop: CASSSNRDRVPSGINEQFF. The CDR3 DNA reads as TGTGCCAGCAGTTCGAACCGGGACAGGGTCCCTAGCGGGATCAATGAGCAGTTCTTC.